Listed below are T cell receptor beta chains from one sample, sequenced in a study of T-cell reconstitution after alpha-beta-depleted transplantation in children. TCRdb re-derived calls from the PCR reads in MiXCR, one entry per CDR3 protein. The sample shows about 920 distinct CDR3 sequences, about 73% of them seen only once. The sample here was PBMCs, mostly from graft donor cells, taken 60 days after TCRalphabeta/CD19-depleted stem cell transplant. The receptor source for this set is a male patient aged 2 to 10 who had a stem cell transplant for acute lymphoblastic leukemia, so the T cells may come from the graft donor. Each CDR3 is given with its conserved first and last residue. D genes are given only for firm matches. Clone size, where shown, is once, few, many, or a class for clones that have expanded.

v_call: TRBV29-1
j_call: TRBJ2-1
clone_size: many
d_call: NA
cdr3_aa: CSVERAPWDEQFF
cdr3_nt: TGCAGCGTTGAGCGGGCCCCTTGGGATGAGCAGTTCTTC

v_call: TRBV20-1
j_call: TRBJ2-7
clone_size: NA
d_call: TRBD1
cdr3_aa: CSARGDTGTGYEQYF
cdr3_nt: TGCAGTGCTAGAGGGGATACCGGGACAGGCTACGAGCAGTACTTC

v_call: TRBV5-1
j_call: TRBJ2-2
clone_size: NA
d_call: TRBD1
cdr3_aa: CASSVGQGNGELFF
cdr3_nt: TGCGCCAGCAGCGTGGGACAGGGTAACGGGGAGCTGTTTTTT

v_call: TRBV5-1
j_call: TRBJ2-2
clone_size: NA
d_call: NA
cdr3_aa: CASSLSGVYTGELFF
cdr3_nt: TGCGCCAGCAGCTTGTCCGGGGTTTATACCGGGGAGCTGTTTTTT

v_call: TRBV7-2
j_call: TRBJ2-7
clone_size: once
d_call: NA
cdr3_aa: CASSSSGLRYEQYF
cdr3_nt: TGTGCCAGCAGCTCTTCGGGACTGAGGTACGAGCAGTACTTC

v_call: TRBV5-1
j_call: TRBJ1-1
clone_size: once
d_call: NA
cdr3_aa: CASSPVGGSNTEAFF
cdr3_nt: TGCGCCAGCAGCCCAGTCGGGGGCTCGAACACTGAAGCTTTCTTT

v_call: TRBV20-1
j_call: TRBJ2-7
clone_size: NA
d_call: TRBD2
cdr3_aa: CSARGLAGDQYF
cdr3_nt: TGCAGTGCTAGAGGTCTAGCGGGAGACCAGTACTTC

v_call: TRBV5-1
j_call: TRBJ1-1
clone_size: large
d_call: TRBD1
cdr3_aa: CASRGQGVIRDTEAFF
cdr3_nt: TGCGCCAGCAGGGGACAGGGGGTAATTAGGGACACTGAAGCTTTCTTT

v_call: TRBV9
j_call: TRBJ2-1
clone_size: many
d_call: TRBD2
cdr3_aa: CASSPWAGGVRNEQFF
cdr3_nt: TGTGCCAGCAGCCCCTGGGCGGGAGGGGTTAGGAATGAGCAGTTCTTC

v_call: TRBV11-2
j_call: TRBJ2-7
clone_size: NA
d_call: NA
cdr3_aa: CASSFGDSYEQYF
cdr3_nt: TGTGCCAGCAGCTTTGGGGATTCCTACGAGCAGTACTTC

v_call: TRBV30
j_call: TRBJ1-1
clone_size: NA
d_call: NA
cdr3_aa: CAWNVGQRVEAFF
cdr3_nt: TGTGCCTGGAATGTAGGACAGCGAGTCGAAGCTTTCTTT

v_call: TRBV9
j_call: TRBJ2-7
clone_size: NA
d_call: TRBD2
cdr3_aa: CASSPSPKLAGEEQYF
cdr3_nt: TGTGCCAGCAGCCCGTCTCCTAAGCTAGCGGGAGAAGAGCAGTACTTC

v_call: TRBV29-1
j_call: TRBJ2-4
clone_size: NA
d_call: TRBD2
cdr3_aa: CSVELLAGNIQYF
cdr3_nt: TGCAGCGTTGAGCTCCTAGCGGGGAACATTCAGTACTTC

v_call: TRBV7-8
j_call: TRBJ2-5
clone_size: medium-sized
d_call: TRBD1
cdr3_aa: CASSLLDRAQAQYF
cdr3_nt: TGTGCCAGCAGCTTACTAGACAGGGCCCAGGCCCAGTACTTC

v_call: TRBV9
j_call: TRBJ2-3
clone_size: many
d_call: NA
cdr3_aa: CASSPKIRTDTQYF
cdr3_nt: TGTGCCAGCAGCCCAAAGATACGCACAGATACGCAGTATTTT

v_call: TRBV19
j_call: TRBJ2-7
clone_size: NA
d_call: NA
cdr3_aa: CARGHGLHYEQYF
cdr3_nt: TGTGCCAGGGGCCACGGGCTCCACTACGAGCAGTACTTC

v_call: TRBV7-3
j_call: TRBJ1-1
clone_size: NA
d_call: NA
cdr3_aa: CASSQATGVNTEAFF
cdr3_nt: TGTGCCAGCAGCCAAGCGACTGGGGTAAACACTGAAGCTTTCTTT

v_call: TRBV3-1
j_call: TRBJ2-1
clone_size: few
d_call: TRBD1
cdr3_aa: CACCKQMGTGIYNEQFF
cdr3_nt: TGTGCCTGCTGCAAGCAAATGGGGACAGGAATTTACAATGAGCAGTTCTTC

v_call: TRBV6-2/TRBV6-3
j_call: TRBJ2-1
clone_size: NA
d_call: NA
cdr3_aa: CASSYWGNGNNEQFF
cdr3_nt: TGTGCCAGCAGTTACTGGGGAAACGGGAACAATGAGCAGTTCTTC

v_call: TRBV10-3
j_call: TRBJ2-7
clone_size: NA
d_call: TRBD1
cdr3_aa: CAIGGAITYEQYF
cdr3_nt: TGTGCCATAGGGGGCGCAATAACCTACGAGCAGTACTTC

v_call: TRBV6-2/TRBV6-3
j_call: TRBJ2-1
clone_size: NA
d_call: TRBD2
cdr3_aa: CASRRIGLAGDYEQFF
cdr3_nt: TGTGCCAGCAGACGAATAGGGCTAGCGGGAGACTATGAGCAGTTCTTC

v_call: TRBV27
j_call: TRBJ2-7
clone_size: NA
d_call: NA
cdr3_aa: CASRNTYEQYF
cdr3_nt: TGTGCCAGCAGGAACACCTACGAGCAGTACTTC

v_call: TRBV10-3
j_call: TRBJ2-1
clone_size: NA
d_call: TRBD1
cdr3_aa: CAISPGQHYNEQFF
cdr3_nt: TGTGCCATCAGCCCGGGACAGCACTACAATGAGCAGTTCTTC

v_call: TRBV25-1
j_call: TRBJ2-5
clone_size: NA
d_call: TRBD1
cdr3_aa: CASSERGHQETQYF
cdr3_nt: TGTGCCAGCAGTGAGAGGGGGCACCAAGAGACCCAGTACTTC

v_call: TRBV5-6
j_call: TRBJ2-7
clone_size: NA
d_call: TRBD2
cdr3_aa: CASSSGTSPIEQYF
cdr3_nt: TGTGCCAGCAGCTCCGGGACTAGCCCTATCGAGCAGTACTTC

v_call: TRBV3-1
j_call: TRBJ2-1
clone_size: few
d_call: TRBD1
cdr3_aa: CASTKQMGTGIYNEQFF
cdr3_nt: TGTGCCTCCACCAAACAAATGGGGACAGGAATTTACAATGAGCAGTTCTTC

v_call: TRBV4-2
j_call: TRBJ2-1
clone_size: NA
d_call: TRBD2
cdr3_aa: CASSQGAGGRNEQFF
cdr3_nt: TGTGCCAGCAGCCAAGGTGCGGGAGGTCGAAATGAGCAGTTCTTC

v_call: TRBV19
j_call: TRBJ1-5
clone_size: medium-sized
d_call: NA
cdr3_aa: CASTPRGHSNQPQHF
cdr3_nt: TGTGCCAGTACCCCTCGAGGGCATAGCAATCAGCCCCAGCATTTT

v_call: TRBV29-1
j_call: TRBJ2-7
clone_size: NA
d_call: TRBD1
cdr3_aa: CSVEGGQYYEQYF
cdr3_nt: TGCAGCGTTGAAGGGGGACAGTACTACGAGCAGTACTTC

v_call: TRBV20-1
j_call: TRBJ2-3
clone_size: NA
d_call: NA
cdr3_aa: CSASGGSSTDTQYF
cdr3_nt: TGCAGTGCTAGCGGTGGTTCTAGCACAGATACGCAGTATTTT

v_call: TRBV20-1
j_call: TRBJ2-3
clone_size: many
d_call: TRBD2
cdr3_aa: CSARVGTGAGGGDTQYF
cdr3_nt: TGCAGTGCTAGAGTGGGGACGGGTGCGGGAGGTGGGGATACGCAGTATTTT

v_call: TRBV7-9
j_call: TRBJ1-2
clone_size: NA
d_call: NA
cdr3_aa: CASRDSLYGYTF
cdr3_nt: TGTGCCAGCAGGGACAGCCTCTATGGCTACACCTTC

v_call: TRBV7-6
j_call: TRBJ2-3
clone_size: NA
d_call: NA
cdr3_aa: CASSLEARTQYF
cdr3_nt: TGTGCCAGCAGCTTAGAAGCCCGTACGCAGTATTTT

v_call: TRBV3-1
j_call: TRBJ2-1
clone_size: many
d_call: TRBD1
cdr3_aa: CATSKQMGTGIYNEQFF
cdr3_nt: TGTGCCACCTCCAAACAAATGGGGACAGGAATTTACAATGAGCAGTTCTTC

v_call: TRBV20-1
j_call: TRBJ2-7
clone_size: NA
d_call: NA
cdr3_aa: CSARTDASYEQYF
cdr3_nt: TGCAGTGCTCGGACCGACGCCTCCTACGAGCAGTACTTC

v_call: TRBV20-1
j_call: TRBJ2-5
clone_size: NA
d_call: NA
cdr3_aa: CSALKSQETQYF
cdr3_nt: TGCAGTGCTCTGAAGAGCCAAGAGACCCAGTACTTC

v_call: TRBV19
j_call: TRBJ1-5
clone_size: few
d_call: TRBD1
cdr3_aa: CASSITGGLIKAQHF
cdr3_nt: TGTGCCAGTAGTATTACAGGGGGCCTAATCAAAGCCCAGCATTTT

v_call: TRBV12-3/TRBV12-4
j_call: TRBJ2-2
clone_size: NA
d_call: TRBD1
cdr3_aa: CASSPGQAVDTGELFF
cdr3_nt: TGTGCCAGCAGTCCAGGACAGGCGGTTGACACCGGGGAGCTGTTTTTT

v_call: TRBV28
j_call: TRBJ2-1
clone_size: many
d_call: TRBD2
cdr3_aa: CASVSRGGPQFF
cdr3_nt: TGTGCCAGCGTATCACGGGGAGGGCCGCAGTTCTTC

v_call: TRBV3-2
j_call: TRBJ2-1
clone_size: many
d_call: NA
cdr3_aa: CACSQQMGTGIYNEQFF
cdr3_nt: TGTGCCTGCTCCCAACAAATGGGGACAGGAATTTACAATGAGCAGTTCTTC

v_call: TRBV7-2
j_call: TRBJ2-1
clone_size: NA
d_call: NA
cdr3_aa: CAIRGGYSYNEQFF
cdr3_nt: TGTGCCATAAGAGGGGGGTACTCCTACAATGAGCAGTTCTTC

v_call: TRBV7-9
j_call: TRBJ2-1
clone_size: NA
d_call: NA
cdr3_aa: CASTPLLIHNEQFF
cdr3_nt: TGTGCCAGCACCCCGCTACTAATCCACAATGAGCAGTTCTTC

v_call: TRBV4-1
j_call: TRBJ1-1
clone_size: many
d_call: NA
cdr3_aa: CASSWRESNTEAFF
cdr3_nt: TGCGCCAGCAGCTGGAGAGAATCGAACACTGAAGCTTTCTTT

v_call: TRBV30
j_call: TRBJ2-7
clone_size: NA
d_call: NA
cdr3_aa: CAWSDRTAKYF
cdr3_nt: TGTGCCTGGAGTGATCGGACAGCCAAGTACTTC

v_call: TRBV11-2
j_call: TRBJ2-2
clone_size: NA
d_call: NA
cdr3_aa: CASSLELRGTGELFF
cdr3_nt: TGTGCCAGCAGCTTAGAACTACGAGGGACCGGGGAGCTGTTTTTT

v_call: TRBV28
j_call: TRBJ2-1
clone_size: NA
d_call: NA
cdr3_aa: CASSLRESSYNEQFF
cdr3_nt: TGTGCCAGCAGTTTGAGAGAAAGCTCCTACAATGAGCAGTTCTTC

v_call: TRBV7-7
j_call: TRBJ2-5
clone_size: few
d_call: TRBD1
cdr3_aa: CASSLASGTGVLETQYF
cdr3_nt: TGTGCTAGCAGCTTAGCCTCCGGGACAGGGGTTTTGGAGACCCAGTACTTC

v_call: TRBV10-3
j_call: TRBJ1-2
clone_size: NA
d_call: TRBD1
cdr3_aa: CAISEVLFAGQKDYGYTF
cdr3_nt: TGTGCCATCAGTGAGGTCCTGTTTGCGGGACAGAAAGATTATGGCTACACCTTC

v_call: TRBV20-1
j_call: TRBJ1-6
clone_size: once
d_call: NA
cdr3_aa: CSASSGGDNSPLHF
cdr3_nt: TGCAGTGCTAGTTCTGGGGGAGATAATTCACCCCTCCACTTT

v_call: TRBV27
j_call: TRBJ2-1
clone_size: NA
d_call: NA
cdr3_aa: CASSLLGDNEQFF
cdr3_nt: TGTGCCAGCAGTTTATTGGGTGACAATGAGCAGTTCTTC